This T cell receptor beta chain was sequenced for a study of blood T cells in healthy people across ages. Findings and caveats of the study: Not knowing donor CMV status may have confounded expanded clonotype changes.

It was with a sample-barcoded 5' primer and a J-beta primer mix that a second PCR of roughly 7 to 12 cycles was run. TCRdb passed the 5' RACE reads through MiXCR, listing each CDR3 protein once. The sample includes hundreds of thousands of distinct CDR3 sequences, 58% of them seen just once. Each donor's blood draw was 7.5 to 10 milliliters of peripheral blood. Germline CDR1 SGDLS, CDR2 YYNGEE. V lost 0 bases, J lost 5 bases, and 5 bases stayed unmatched. This CDR3 contains 15 residues. As regards this clonotype: Its antigen is undetermined.

The sample consisted of blood. J is TRBJ2-5 and V is TRBV9, with 9 nucleotides matching TRBD2. The receptor's source is a man younger than 40 in good health. DNA for the CDR3: TGTGCCAGCAGCGTAGTGAGCGGGGGGCGTGAGACCCAGTACTTC. This codes for CASSVVSGGRETQYF.